This T cell receptor (beta chain) was recorded in a study of OX40 agonist ivuxolimab in advanced cancers. Study context: Intravenous ivuxolimab was administered to patients every 2 weeks at 0.01 to 10 mg/kg. Study conclusions and caveats: Some patients without response likewise showed low normalized clonal expansion.

Autoimmune disease history or systemic immunosuppression led to patients being barred. Collection of blood occurred at baseline, at cycle 4 day 1, and at cycle 7 day 1. Libraries were prepared by immunoSEQ multiplex PCR; TCRdb keeps only in-frame clonotypes and omits some of them. This table holds 55,000 to 70,000 clones, 84% found once. Germline V gene lookup returns CDR1 LNHDA and CDR2 SQIVND (reference sequence). V lost 5 bases and J lost 3; bases outside the gene matches: 7. The length of the CDR3 is 14 residues. Points on this clone: As yet, its antigen is unknown.

The TCR originated in an adult with an advanced solid tumor such as melanoma, head and neck, liver or kidney cancer. Source: CD4+ or CD8+ T cells sorted from blood, taken in a trial of the OX40 agonist ivuxolimab. V and J are TRBV19 and TRBJ2-7, with 7 positions matching TRBD1. The CDR3 bases are TGTGCCAGTAGTTGGGGACAGCCATTCTACGAGCAGTACTTC. Protein product: CASSWGQPFYEQYF. Supplemented by reference TRBV19 and TRBJ2-7, the full variable domain reads DGGITQSPKYLFRKEGQNVTLSCEQNLNHDAMYWYRQDPGQGLRLIYYSQIVNDFQKGDIAEGYSVSREKKESFPLTVTSAQKNPTAFYLCASSWGQPFYEQYFGPGTRLTVT.